Presented here are 20 T cell receptor beta chains from one specimen sequenced in a study of blood T cell repertoires in COVID-19. Using immunoSEQ multiplex PCR, the repertoire was profiled, and TCRdb retains in-frame clones only, with some absent. The data show 150,000 to 200,000 clones, 65% to 90% seen once. Specimen: peripheral blood. The source is a middle-aged woman with COVID-19, enrolled during active disease.

This clone was found a few times. The chain employs TRBV10-2 and TRBJ2-2; D is ambiguous. Germline assignment: CDR1 WSHSY and CDR2 SAAADI. The V end was cut by 6 bases, the J end by 7 bases, with 6 bases between. The CDR3 covers 11 residues. Written as DNA, the CDR3 is TGCGCCAGCAGGACTGGCGGGGAGCTGTTTTTT. The encoded protein is CASRTGGELFF.

The chain combines TRBV5-4 with TRBJ1-2; 9 bases fit TRBD1. The germline gives CDR1 SGHNT, CDR2 YYREEE (reference sequence). J lost 2 bases, V lost 4 bases, and 6 bases had no gene match. The CDR3 runs 15 residues. CDR3 in amino acids: CASSGGQGQNYGYTF. The CDR3 coding sequence is TGTGCCAGCAGCGGAGGACAGGGGCAAAACTATGGCTACACCTTC.

The genes are TRBV6-5 and TRBJ2-5; TRBD1 aligns across 11 bases. The CDR3 sequence is 15 residues long. Germline CDR1 MNHEY, CDR2 SVGAGI. Trimming removed 7 bases from V and 6 bases from J; junction bases left unmatched: 10. Written as DNA, the CDR3 is TGTGCCAGCACTGCGCCCGGGACAGGGGGGAAGACCCAGTACTTC. As protein: CASTAPGTGGKTQYF.

The chain carries TRBV2 and TRBJ2-7; 12 bases agree with TRBD2. Germline V gene lookup returns CDR1 SNHLY and CDR2 FYNNEI. Trimming cost V 8 bases and J 4 bases; bases outside gene matches: 9. There are 15 residues in the CDR3. The chain's CDR3 is CASGPGLAGTYEQYF. DNA of the CDR3: TGTGCCAGCGGTCCCGGACTAGCGGGAACGTACGAGCAGTACTTC.

V is TRBV2 and J is TRBJ2-7, with 7 bases that match TRBD1. The CDR3 has 14 residues. V shed 3 bases and J 4 bases; nucleotides not matched to a gene: 6. From germline, CDR1 is SNHLY and CDR2 FYNNEI. For the CDR3, the DNA is TGTGCCAGCAGTGAGGAAAGGGGGCTTTACGAGCAGTACTTC. Translated: CASSEERGLYEQYF.

This clone was picked up a small number of times. This rearrangement joins TRBV29-1 to TRBJ1-1, with 7 bases fitting TRBD1. The germline V gene encodes CDR1 SQVTM and CDR2 ANQGSEA. Germline trimming cut 5 bases from V and 2 bases from J; bases unmatched to any gene: 8. The CDR3 contains 14 residues. The CDR3 DNA follows: TGCAGCGTTACTAGGACAGGAATAAACACTGAAGCTTTCTTT. It encodes CSVTRTGINTEAFF.

V is TRBV7-2 and J is TRBJ1-1; a weak D match, TRBD1 (5 bases). Germline CDR1 reads SGHTA; CDR2 reads FQGNSA. This CDR3 comprises 13 residues. V was clipped by 0 bases and J by 4 bases, with 6 bases between them. The CDR3 nucleotides are TGTGCCAGCAGCTTAGCTACAGGCACTGAAGCTTTCTTT. It translates to CASSLATGTEAFF.

V and J are TRBV28 and TRBJ1-2, with D unresolved. V lost 8 bases and J lost 1, with 11 bases in between. Per the germline V gene, CDR1 is MDHEN and CDR2 is SYDVKM. This CDR3 region has 13 residues. The DNA of the CDR3 is TGTGCCAGCCTGCCACGGGTTAACTATGGCTACACCTTC. Encoded protein: CASLPRVNYGYTF.

This rearrangement joins TRBV9 to TRBJ1-4; 8 bases agree with TRBD1. The V gene's germline CDR1 is SGDLS and CDR2 YYNGEE. This CDR3 comprises 14 residues. V lost 4 bases and J lost 8; bases outside the gene matches: 7. The CDR3 DNA follows: TGTGCCAGCAGCCCGGGACAGGTGGGGGAAAAACTGTTTTTT. This codes for CASSPGQVGEKLFF.

The gene calls are TRBV4-1 and TRBJ2-3; 8 nucleotides line up with TRBD2. Trimming cost V 3 bases and J 4 bases; bases outside gene matches: 27. This CDR3 region has 22 residues. The V gene's germline CDR1 is MGHRA and CDR2 YSYEKL. The CDR3 protein is CASSHQIIPSFSAAGEADTQYF. For the CDR3, the DNA is TGCGCCAGCAGCCACCAAATAATCCCCTCTTTTTCGGCAGCGGGGGAGGCAGATACGCAGTATTTT.

The sample holds a few counts of this clone. The chain recombines TRBV3-1 (or the pseudogene TRBV3-2) with TRBJ2-7; possible D gene TRBD2, 5 bases. CDR3 length: 11 residues. Deletions cut 5 bases from V and 7 bases from J, with 9 bases between. The germline CDR1 and CDR2 sequences are LGHDT and YNNKEL (reference sequence). For the CDR3, the DNA is TGTGCCAGCAGCAGGGAGCGGGAGCAGTACTTC. It is translated as CASSREREQYF.

This chain joins TRBV4-1 and TRBJ2-1, with TRBD2 matching over 13 bases. This CDR3 is built from 21 residues. The germline V gene encodes CDR1 MGHRA and CDR2 YSYEKL. Losses at the gene ends were 0 bases for V and 1 base for J; bases not matched to a gene: 12. The CDR3 spells CASSQDHPGLAGVGSYNEQFF. The CDR3 coding sequence is TGCGCCAGCAGCCAAGATCACCCAGGACTAGCGGGGGTGGGTTCCTACAATGAGCAGTTCTTC.

This sequence joins TRBV5-4 and TRBJ2-2; D may be TRBD2 (5 bases). This CDR3 is built from 16 residues. Germline CDR1 SGHNT, CDR2 YYREEE (reference sequence). Trimming pared 0 bases from V and 2 bases from J, leaving 11 bases between. The CDR3 region has the DNA TGTGCCAGCAGCTTGGAGTGGGGAGCTAACACCGGGGAGCTGTTTTTT. Its translation: CASSLEWGANTGELFF.

This chain links TRBV5-8 with TRBJ1-5; no reliable D call. The ends were cut back, 9 bases at V and 7 bases at J, with 14 bases in the middle. The CDR3 loop spans 12 amino acids. The germline CDR1 and CDR2 sequences are SGHTS and YDEGEE. CDR3 region: CATERVGQPQHF. CDR3 sequence (DNA): TGTGCCACCGAGAGGGTCGGCCAGCCCCAGCATTTT. Full variable domain (outside the CDR3, taken from reference TRBV5-8 and TRBJ1-5): EAGVTQSPTHLIKTRGQQATLRCSPISGHTSVYWYQQALGLGLQFLLWYDEGEERNRGNFPPRFSGRQFPNYSSELNVNALELEDSALYLCATERVGQPQHFGDGTRLSIL.

The CDR3 spells CASSLTGTSYNEQFF. For the CDR3, the DNA is TGTGCCAGCAGCTTAACCGGGACTAGTTACAATGAGCAGTTCTTC. The gene calls are TRBV7-9 and TRBJ2-1, with 8 bases fitting TRBD2. The germline V gene has CDR1 SEHNR and CDR2 FQNEAQ (reference sequence). V gave up 2 bases and J gave up 4 bases; unmatched junction bases: 4. CDR3 length: 15 residues.

The rearrangement uses TRBV20-1 and TRBJ2-2; D ambiguous. The germline V and J ends were trimmed by 3 bases and 1 base, with 6 bases remaining between them. Germline V gives CDR1 DFQATT, CDR2 SNEGSKA (reference sequence). The CDR3 extends over 13 amino acids. CDR3 DNA: TGCAGTGCTAGTGTCCAGAACACCGGGGAGCTGTTTTTT. It is translated as CSASVQNTGELFF.

The chain combines TRBV5-1 with TRBJ1-1; 7 positions match TRBD1. V shed 6 bases, J shed 6 bases, and the junction held 11 bases outside the gene matches. The CDR3 contains 14 residues. CDR1 is SGHRS, CDR2 YFSETQ, per germline. The CDR3 DNA reads TGCGCCAGCACCAAGGGGGCAGTTGGGTCTGAAGCTTTCTTT. It encodes CASTKGAVGSEAFF.

The chain has TRBV27 and TRBJ2-7; 8 nucleotides agree with TRBD1. The CDR3 spans 14 residues. From germline, CDR1 is MNHEY and CDR2 SMNVEV (reference sequence). The trim removed 4 bases at V and 5 bases at J, leaving 7 bases unmatched. In nucleotides, the CDR3 is TGTGCCAGCAGTTACACCGGACAGGGTGACGAGCAGTACTTC. As protein: CASSYTGQGDEQYF.

The J gene is TRBJ2-7, the V gene TRBV11-2; 8 bases fit TRBD1. From germline, CDR1 is SGHAT and CDR2 FQNNGV. J gave up 2 bases and V 3 bases, and 3 bases lay outside the gene matches. The CDR3 is 14 amino acids. The CDR3: CASSFGQGTYEQYV. Here the CDR3 DNA reads TGTGCCAGCAGCTTCGGACAGGGAACCTACGAGCAGTACGTC.

This clone was seen just once. As DNA, the CDR3 is TGTGCCAGCAGTGAAAATCTCCGATATAGCGGGAGGGCCAATCGAGCGAAGGACGAGCAGTACTTC. As protein: CASSENLRYSGRANRAKDEQYF. The rearrangement uses TRBV2 and TRBJ2-7; 11 bases fit TRBD2. Per the germline V gene, CDR1 is SNHLY and CDR2 is FYNNEI. This CDR3 has 22 residues. Losses at the gene ends were 2 bases for V and 5 bases for J; bases not matched to a gene: 26.